This passage covers 14 T cell receptor beta chains from one sample sequenced in a study of blood T cells in healthy people across ages. Using a J-beta primer mix together with a sample-barcoded 5' primer, a second PCR was run for about 6 to 11 cycles. One entry per CDR3 protein results from TCRdb running MiXCR on the 5' RACE reads. The sample consists of about 900,000 distinct CDR3 sequences, about 44% of them appearing once. The specimen sequenced was blood. The receptor source for this set is a man aged 25 to 45 in good health.

The chain combines TRBV6-5 with TRBJ2-3; D is unclear. Trimming pared 7 bases from V and 2 bases from J, leaving 10 bases between. The V gene's germline CDR1 is MNHEY and CDR2 SVGAGI. There are 13 residues in the CDR3. In nucleotides, the CDR3 is TGTGCCAGCACAGCCCAAAACACAGATACGCAGTATTTT. Protein sequence: CASTAQNTDTQYF.

The V call is TRBV6-1, the J call TRBJ2-4; either TRBD1 or TRBD2 may fit D (5 bases each). TRBJ2-7 matches the DNA end more closely, so the J call is doubtful. The CDR3 has 12 amino acids. CDR1 is MNHNS, CDR2 SASEGT, per germline. The DNA for the CDR3 is TGTGCCAGCAGCCGGGACCGCCACGAGCAGTACTTC. Translating gives CASSRDRHEQYF.

The V gene is TRBV25-1, the J gene TRBJ1-3; D unresolved. The CDR3 extends over 14 amino acids. Germline V gene data show CDR1 as MGHDK and CDR2 as SYGVNS. The ends were cut back, 4 bases at V and 7 bases at J, with 14 bases in the middle. CDR3 DNA sequence: TGTGCCAGCAGTGGAGAGGGCCCTTTGAACACCATATATTTT. It is translated as CASSGEGPLNTIYF.

V and J are TRBV6-2 or TRBV6-3 and TRBJ2-1; maybe TRBD2 (5 bases). In germline, CDR1 is MNHEY, CDR2 SVGEGT. The CDR3 covers 13 residues. V lost 3 bases to trimming and J lost 9 bases, with 12 bases between them. CDR3 in DNA: TGTGCCAGCAGTTATCAACGGGGTGGTGAGCAGTTCTTC. This sequence encodes CASSYQRGGEQFF.

The sample holds a few counts of this clonotype. The chain employs TRBV6-5 and TRBJ1-2, with D uncertain. CDR3 length: 15 residues. The V end lost 1 base, the J end lost 7 bases, and 16 bases lay between the germline ends. Germline CDR1 MNHEY, CDR2 SVGAGI. The CDR3 region is CASSYLNAGGFGYTF. CDR3 bases: TGTGCCAGCAGTTACTTGAATGCGGGCGGCTTTGGCTACACCTTC.

J is TRBJ2-7 and V is TRBV6-5; D remains unclear. This CDR3 region has 16 residues. Between the trimmed V and J ends, which lost 5 bases and 0 bases, there was a span of 17 bases. The germline CDR1 and CDR2 sequences are MNHEY and SVGAGI. CDR3 sequence: CASSRAKLLSSYEQYF. The CDR3 bases are TGTGCCAGCAGTAGGGCGAAACTATTGAGCTCCTACGAGCAGTACTTC.

This clonotype was observed a few times. The CDR3 spells CAWHPLWGLEQYF. CDR3 DNA: TGTGCCTGGCACCCTTTGTGGGGGCTGGAGCAGTACTTC. The rearrangement links TRBV30 to TRBJ2-5; the D gene is possibly TRBD1 (6 bases). This CDR3 has 13 amino acids. Germline V gene sequence: CDR1 GTSNPN, CDR2 SVGIG (reference sequence). Trimming took off 5 bases at V and 11 bases at J, with 21 bases between the two ends. Based on the CDR3 plus reference TRBV30 and TRBJ2-5, the full variable domain is SQTIHQWPATLVQPVGSPLSLECTVEGTSNPNLYWYRQAAGRGLQLLFYSVGIGQISSEVPQNLSASRPQDRQFILSSKKLLLSDSGFYLCAWHPLWGLEQYFGPGTRLLVL.

Only a few counts were recorded for this clonotype. The chain is built from TRBV7-2 and TRBJ2-3; 9 bases map to TRBD2. The CDR3 extends over 14 amino acids. Germline trimming cut 1 base from V and 6 bases from J; bases unmatched to any gene: 2. Germline CDR1 SGHTA, CDR2 FQGNSA. CDR3: CASSLVRGGDTQYF. Here the CDR3 DNA reads TGTGCCAGCAGCTTAGTGCGGGGGGGGGATACGCAGTATTTT.

In this sample, this clonotype turned up once. The chain links TRBV6-6 to TRBJ2-5, with D hard to call. Germline values: CDR1 MNHNY, CDR2 SVGAGI (reference sequence). CDR3 length equals 14 residues. Trimming left V 0 bases short and J 5 bases short, with 10 bases between. The CDR3 is CASSYSTLGETQYF. CDR3 in DNA: TGTGCCAGCAGTTACTCAACGCTCGGGGAGACCCAGTACTTC.

This clonotype was seen only a few times. The J gene is TRBJ1-5, the V gene TRBV20-1; D is perhaps TRBD1 (6 bases). Germline V gene sequence: CDR1 DFQATT, CDR2 SNEGSKA (reference sequence). Trimming left V 3 bases short and J 1 base short, with 19 bases between. The CDR3 totals 17 residues. The CDR3 loop is CSASFDRDIGSNQPQHF. The CDR3 coding sequence is TGCAGTGCTAGTTTTGACCGGGACATAGGGAGCAATCAGCCCCAGCATTTT.

This rearrangement joins TRBV4-3 to TRBJ1-2, with unresolved D. From germline, CDR1 is LGHNA and CDR2 YSLEER. The V and J ends lost 3 bases and 0 bases respectively, with 14 bases between them. CDR3 length: 16 amino acids. This CDR3 reads CASSQTGRLANYGYTF. The CDR3, as DNA: TGCGCCAGCAGCCAGACCGGACGTTTAGCTAACTATGGCTACACCTTC.

The V call is TRBV6-2 or TRBV6-3, the J call TRBJ2-2; 7 bases fit TRBD2. The CDR3 extends over 15 amino acids. V shed 5 bases and J 4 bases; nucleotides not matched to a gene: 7. Germline V CDR1 and CDR2: MNHEY, SVGEGT. The CDR3 DNA reads TGTGCCAGCAGTGTGTATAGCGGGCGCACCGGGGAGCTGTTTTTT. Protein: CASSVYSGRTGELFF.

The sample holds a few counts of this clonotype. This rearrangement joins TRBV6-5 to TRBJ2-6; D is uncertain. Germline lookup yields CDR1 MNHEY and CDR2 SVGAGI. V was trimmed by 5 bases and J by 0 bases, leaving 11 bases between them. The CDR3 runs 16 residues. Here the CDR3 reads CASSLNTASGANVLTF. The CDR3 DNA reads as TGTGCCAGCAGTCTGAACACCGCCTCTGGGGCCAACGTCCTGACTTTC.

The V call is TRBV6-5, the J call TRBJ2-1; D is possibly TRBD1 or TRBD2 (6 bases each). The length of the CDR3 is 15 residues. Germline-derived CDR1 and CDR2 are MNHEY and SVGAGI. The ends were cut back, 6 bases at V and 4 bases at J, with 16 bases in the middle. The CDR3 DNA reads TGTGCCAGCAGGGGTGTGGGGGGCATTTACAATGAGCAGTTCTTC. Its translation is CASRGVGGIYNEQFF.